Following are 7 T cell receptor beta chains from one sample sequenced in a study of shared clonotypes between healthy human individuals. Terminally differentiated effector memory CD45RA+ cells were left out of the naive CD8 fraction, which was CD45RO-negative and positively selected for CCR7. Sequenced by immunoSEQ multiplex PCR; TCRdb stores in-frame clones only, minus some. The data hold roughly 2,000,000 clones, with about 95% observed a single time. What was sequenced was naive CD8+ T cells sorted from blood. These receptors were taken from a man between 18 and 29 years old in good health.

The chain employs TRBV13 and TRBJ2-7, with D unresolved. CDR1 is PRHDT and CDR2 is FYEKMQ in the germline V gene (reference sequence). The ends were cut back, 2 bases at V and 1 base at J, with 9 bases in the middle. This CDR3 is 14 amino acids long. This chain's CDR3 is CASSLSGASYEQYF. CDR3 coding DNA: TGTGCCAGCAGCTTATCGGGCGCTTCCTACGAGCAGTACTTC.

The J gene is TRBJ2-1, the V gene TRBV6-5; TRBD1 might be the D (6 bases). The CDR3 totals 14 residues. Trimming pared 5 bases from V and 5 bases from J, leaving 13 bases between. Germline V gene lookup returns CDR1 MNHEY and CDR2 SVGAGI. The CDR3 sequence is CASSQGGEDNEQFF. The CDR3 coding sequence is TGTGCCAGCAGTCAAGGGGGAGAAGACAATGAGCAGTTCTTC.

The V call is TRBV2, the J call TRBJ1-4; maybe TRBD1 (5 bases). The CDR3 is 16 amino acids. Per germline, CDR1 SNHLY and CDR2 FYNNEI. V lost 7 bases, J lost 0 bases, and 15 bases lay in between. Written as DNA, the CDR3 is TGTGCCAGCACTCCGGGACGGCCTGCAACTAATGAAAAACTGTTTTTT. As protein: CASTPGRPATNEKLFF.

The J gene is TRBJ2-7, the V gene TRBV19, with D possibly matching TRBD1 (8 bases). Trimming took off 10 bases at V and 3 bases at J, with 16 bases between the two ends. Looked up from germline, CDR1 is LNHDA and CDR2 is SQIVND (reference sequence). The CDR3 has 13 residues. Written as DNA, the CDR3 is TGTGCCATTTCGACAGGGGAGGGCTACGAGCAGTACTTC. As protein: CAISTGEGYEQYF.

This chain uses TRBV27 with TRBJ2-2; D gene unclear. V was shortened by 5 bases and J by 4 bases, with 5 bases between the two germline ends. Germline V CDR1 and CDR2: MNHEY, SMNVEV (reference sequence). The CDR3 has 12 amino acids. This CDR3 reads CASSPPTGELFF. CDR3 coding DNA: TGTGCCAGCAGTCCCCCCACCGGGGAGCTGTTTTTT.

V usage is TRBV7-9 and J usage is TRBJ2-3; TRBD2 aligns across 10 bases. Germline CDR1 is SEHNR and CDR2 is FQNEAQ (reference sequence). The CDR3 consists of 16 residues. Losses at the gene ends were 4 bases for V and 10 bases for J; bases not matched to a gene: 14. Written as DNA, the CDR3 is TGTGCCAGCAGCTACAGGGAGCGGGAGGGCCTGGGGGCGCAGTATTTT. It encodes CASSYREREGLGAQYF.

V gene TRBV7-9 combines with J gene TRBJ2-5, with D possibly being TRBD2 (6 bases). The CDR3 extends over 16 amino acids. Trimming removed 5 bases from V and 4 bases from J, with 20 bases in between. CDR1 is SEHNR, CDR2 FQNEAQ, per germline (reference sequence). CDR3 sequence reads: CASSPSPGVSPETQYF. CDR3 bases: TGTGCCAGCAGCCCCTCGCCGGGAGTTTCCCCAGAGACCCAGTACTTC.